The T cell receptor beta chain under discussion was sequenced for a study of cytomegalovirus exposure and HLA in healthy donors. General observations from the study: Clonal expansion was found to be greater in HLA-associated TCR beta chains than in equally common others in a later analysis. Per a prior analysis, the majority of TCR beta V segments were productive roughly 90% or roughly 30% of the time. A list of roughly 180 TCR beta chains associated with cytomegalovirus was given.

Amplification used 60 Vbeta primers and 13 Jbeta primers. Produced via immunoSEQ multiplex PCR; TCRdb's table is partial and in-frame only. The data contain some 130,000 clones, more than 70% of them singletons. This clone was recorded a few times. Its specificity is unknown. The V end lost 3 bases, the J end lost 12 bases, and 14 bases lay between the germline ends. The CDR3 is made up of 12 amino acids. Germline V CDR1 and CDR2: MNHEY, SVGAGI. The TCR was taken from a man in his fifties or sixties in good health and CMV-seropositive. Sequenced input: PBMCs. V and J are TRBV6-5 and TRBJ1-1; D is perhaps TRBD1 (6 bases). The CDR3 here is CASSYKGGAPFF. The CDR3 region has the DNA TGTGCCAGCAGTTATAAGGGGGGGGCCCCTTTCTTT.